This T cell receptor (beta chain) was recorded in a study of patients and donors after allogeneic stem cell transplantation. MiXCR, applied by TCRdb to the RT-PCR reads, yields one record per CDR3 protein. Among 87,000 or so distinct CDR3 sequences listed, 4.5% to 5% were seen once. This clonotype was picked up many times. The CDR3 extends over 14 amino acids. With 2 bases removed from V and 7 bases from J, the gap between germline ends came to 12 bases. Germline lookup yields CDR1 SGHDT and CDR2 YYEEEE. The chain links TRBV5-6 to TRBJ1-4, with D maybe TRBD1 (5 bases). Source material: blood, either unsorted or a sorted T cell fraction (not recorded which). The receptor was isolated from a human donor who was either an allogeneic HSCT recipient or a stem cell or donor lymphocyte infusion donor (not recorded which). It is not recorded whose cells these are; they may come from a transplant donor. The CDR3 DNA is TGTGCCAGCAGCTTTTGGGACGGCGCTGAAAAACTGTTTTTT. Protein: CASSFWDGAEKLFF.